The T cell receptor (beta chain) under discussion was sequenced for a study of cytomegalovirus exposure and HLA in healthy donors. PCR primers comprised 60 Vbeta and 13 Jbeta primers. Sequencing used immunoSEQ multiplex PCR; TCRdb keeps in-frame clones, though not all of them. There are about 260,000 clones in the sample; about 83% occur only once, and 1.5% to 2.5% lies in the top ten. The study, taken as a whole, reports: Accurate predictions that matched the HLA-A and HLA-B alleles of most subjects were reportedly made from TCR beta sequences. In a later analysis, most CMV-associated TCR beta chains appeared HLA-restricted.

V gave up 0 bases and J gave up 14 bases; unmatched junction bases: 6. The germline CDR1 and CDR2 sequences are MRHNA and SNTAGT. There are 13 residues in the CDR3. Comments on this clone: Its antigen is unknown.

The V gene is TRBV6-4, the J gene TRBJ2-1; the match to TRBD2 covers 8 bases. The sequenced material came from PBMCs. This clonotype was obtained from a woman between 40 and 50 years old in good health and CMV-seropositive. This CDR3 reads CASSDSRDSGKFF. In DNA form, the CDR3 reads TGTGCCAGCAGTGACTCCAGAGATAGCGGGAAGTTCTTC.